The clone carrying this T cell receptor (beta chain) was found once. The sample comes from a study of shared clonotypes between healthy human individuals. Germline CDR1 reads LNHDA; CDR2 reads SQIVND (reference sequence). V lost 5 bases, J lost 1 base, and 8 bases lay in between. The CDR3 spans 13 residues. Sequenced by immunoSEQ multiplex PCR; TCRdb stores in-frame clones only, minus some. The sample lists around 510,000 clones; roughly 95% were seen once. This TCR was recovered from a woman between 25 and 40 years old in good health. The sample comprised naive CD4+ T cells sorted from blood. Documented subset: CD45RA+ positively selected. The chain has TRBV19 and TRBJ1-1; D gene ambiguous. The CDR3 nucleotides read TGTGCCAGTAGTCCCGCCCCGAACACTGAAGCTTTCTTT. As protein: CASSPAPNTEAFF.